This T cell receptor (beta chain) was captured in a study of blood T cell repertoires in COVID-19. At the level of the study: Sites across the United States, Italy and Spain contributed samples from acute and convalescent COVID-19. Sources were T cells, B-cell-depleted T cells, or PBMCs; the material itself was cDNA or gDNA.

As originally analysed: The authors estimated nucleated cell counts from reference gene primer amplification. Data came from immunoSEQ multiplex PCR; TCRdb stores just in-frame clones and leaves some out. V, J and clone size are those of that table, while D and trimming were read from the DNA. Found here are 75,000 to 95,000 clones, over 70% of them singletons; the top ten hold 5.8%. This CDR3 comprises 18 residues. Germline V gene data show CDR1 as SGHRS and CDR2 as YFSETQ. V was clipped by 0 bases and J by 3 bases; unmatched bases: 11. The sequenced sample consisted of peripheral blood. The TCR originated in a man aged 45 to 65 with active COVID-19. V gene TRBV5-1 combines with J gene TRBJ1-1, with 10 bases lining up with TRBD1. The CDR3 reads CASSLGDRGRRGDTEAFF. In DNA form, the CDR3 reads TGCGCCAGCAGCTTGGGGGACAGGGGCCGCCGGGGCGACACTGAAGCTTTCTTT.